This TCR beta chain was captured by sequencing in a study of CD8 T cells in ankylosing spondylitis. This clonotype was recorded a few times. TCRdb analysed the 5' RACE reads with MiXCR anew, one entry per CDR3 protein. The sample gives about 200,000 distinct CDR3 sequences, about a quarter of which show up once; around 6.3% is in the top ten. The CDR3 covers 15 residues. With 2 bases removed from V and 1 base from J, the gap between germline ends came to 12 bases. Germline V gives CDR1 DFQATT, CDR2 SNEGSKA (reference sequence). The TCR sequence derives from a male donor with ankylosing spondylitis or in good health (not recorded which). The chain couples TRBV20-1 to TRBJ2-1, with D maybe TRBD2 (6 bases). The specimen sequenced was blood, either unsorted or a sorted T cell fraction (not recorded which). The DNA for the CDR3 is TGCAGTGCTAGAAGGAGGGAACCGTCCTACAATGAGCAGTTCTTC. Translated, it gives CSARRREPSYNEQFF.